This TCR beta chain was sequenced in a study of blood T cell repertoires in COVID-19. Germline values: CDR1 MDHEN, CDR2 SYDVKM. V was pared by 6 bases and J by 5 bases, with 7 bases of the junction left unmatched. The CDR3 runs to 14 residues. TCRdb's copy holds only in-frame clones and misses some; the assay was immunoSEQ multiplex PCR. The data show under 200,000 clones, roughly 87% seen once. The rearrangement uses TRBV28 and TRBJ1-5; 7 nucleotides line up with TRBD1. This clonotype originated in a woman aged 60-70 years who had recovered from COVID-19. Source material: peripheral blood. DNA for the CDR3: TGTGCCAGCAGCTACACCACAGGGGATCAGCCCCAGCATTTT. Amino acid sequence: CASSYTTGDQPQHF. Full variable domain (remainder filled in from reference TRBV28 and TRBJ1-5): DVKVTQSSRYLVKRTGEKVFLECVQDMDHENMFWYRQDPGLGLRLIYFSYDVKMKEKGDIPEGYSVSREKKERFSLILESASTNQTSMYLCASSYTTGDQPQHFGDGTRLSIL.